This TCR beta chain appears in the sequencing data of a study of T cells after yellow fever vaccination. Overall study context: In the case of low-cell-number fractions, SMART-Seq v4 Ultra Low Input was used for preparation. Findings and caveats of the study: At around 96% for CD4 and approximately 88% for CD8, most primary-vaccination clones showed up again after the booster. Clonotype sharing between CD4 and CD8 compartments was small.

This clonotype was counted many times. Its target is unknown. The length of the CDR3 is 13 residues. The V end lost 1 base, the J end lost 8 bases, and 9 bases lay between the germline ends. The germline V gene has CDR1 SGHTA and CDR2 FQGNSA. A universal primer site and UMIs were added as TCR cDNA was made by 5'RACE template switching. In TCRdb, the 5' RACE reads were re-called with MiXCR into one record per CDR3 protein. The table has 250,000 or so distinct CDR3 sequences, more than 3.5% seen once. J is TRBJ2-1 and V is TRBV7-2, with unresolved D. This receptor was identified in a young man who received the YFV17D yellow fever vaccine. The sample here was PBMCs, taken 15 days after the yellow fever booster vaccination. The CDR3 here is CASSLVGPDEQFF. The CDR3 nucleotides read TGTGCCAGCAGCTTAGTGGGTCCGGATGAGCAGTTCTTC.